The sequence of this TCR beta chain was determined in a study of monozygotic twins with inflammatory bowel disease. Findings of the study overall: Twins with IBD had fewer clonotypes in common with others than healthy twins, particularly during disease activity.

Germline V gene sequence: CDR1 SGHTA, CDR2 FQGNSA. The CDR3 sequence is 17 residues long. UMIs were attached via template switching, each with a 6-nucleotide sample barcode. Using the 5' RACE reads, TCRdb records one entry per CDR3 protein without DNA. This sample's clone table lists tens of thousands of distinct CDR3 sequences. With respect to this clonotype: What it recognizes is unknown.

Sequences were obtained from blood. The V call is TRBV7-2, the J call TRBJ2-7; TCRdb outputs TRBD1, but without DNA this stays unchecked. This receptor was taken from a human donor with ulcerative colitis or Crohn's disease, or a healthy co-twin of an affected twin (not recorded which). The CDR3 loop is CASSLGGTGGAGYEQYF.